This T cell receptor (beta chain) was found in a study of T-cell reconstitution after alpha-beta-depleted transplantation in children. Study observations and caveats: Roughly two months post-transplant, alpha-beta T cells reportedly originated from several hundred graft clones that had expanded.

The CDR3 runs 14 residues. V was cut by 0 bases and J by 4 bases, with 7 bases left in between. Germline CDR1 reads MNHEY; CDR2 reads SVGAGI. Preparation of the TCRbeta library was carried out with unique molecular identifiers. TCRdb recomputed calls from the PCR reads with MiXCR, one row per CDR3 protein. Of around 580,000 distinct CDR3 sequences listed, around 23% are singletons. In this sample, this clonotype turned up a few times. Its antigen is unknown. The chain combines TRBV6-5 with TRBJ1-5; D is unresolved. This sample comprised PBMCs, mostly from graft donor cells, obtained 360 days after TCRalphabeta/CD19-depleted stem cell transplant. This receptor was taken from a boy less than two years old who had a stem cell transplant for acute myeloid leukemia, so the T cells may come from the graft donor. CDR3 residues: CASSYSLRNQPQHF. In DNA, the CDR3 is TGTGCCAGCAGTTACTCATTAAGGAATCAGCCCCAGCATTTT.